The source of this T cell receptor (beta chain) is a study of blood T cell repertoires in COVID-19 (dated by TCRdb to 2020 to 2021). Regarding the study in general: Collaborator samples came from the United States, Italy and Spain and covered acute and convalescent phases of COVID-19. Where available, HLA class I and class II types were obtained from metadata supplied by the sample provider rather than from assay-based typing. The repertoires were released in a freely available public database meant as a resource for research on the immune response to SARS-CoV-2. Samples came from the ongoing ImmuneRACE study (first 160 participants) plus 1,254 subjects from 6 global collaborators. The sample metadata nearly always contained a de-identified subject ID, COVID-19 status, age in years and sex. Deeply sampled blood TCRbeta repertoires from subjects exposed to, actively infected with, or recovered from COVID-19 were included in the dataset. The material from the prospective study consisted of cDNA or gDNA derived from T cells, B-cell-depleted T cells, or PBMCs. The study at large found these results: Clinical and demographic metadata were provided uncurated, with the amount varying by source and participant.

In regard to this clone: Its antigen is not yet known. No qualities accompany the bases; no much larger clone lies one base away.

TCRbeta CDR3 regions were amplified from genomic DNA by means of the immunoSEQ Assay, a bias-controlled multiplex PCR. Under the source paper's analysis protocol: The number of nucleated cells in each sample was estimated by amplification of reference gene primers within the assay. Sequence reads were collapsed and filtered to measure the absolute abundance of every unique TCRbeta CDR3 rearrangement. For each sample, productive Simpson clonality was calculated as the square root of Simpson's diversity index across productive rearrangements. Held by TCRdb, this immuneACCESS table contains in-frame sequences only and omits some clones. Under half of the omission traces to an unresolved V gene where checked; the cause of the rest is unknown. V, J and clone size are those of that table, while D and trimming were read from the DNA. This sample holds tens of thousands of clones; more than 90% were observed only once. In total, the top ten clones hold over 1% of the sample.

Trimming takes 1 base from V and 2 bases from J, and the germline ends sit 7 bases apart. In the germline V gene (reference sequence), CDR1 corresponds to SGHKS and CDR2 to YYEKEE. The CDR3 covers 14 residues, taking in both the cysteine and the phenylalanine. Left in the record is the CDR3 DNA by itself, 42 bases read in frame from the first base. Each collaborating institution followed its own protocols to collect whole blood in K2EDTA tubes. For TCRbeta analysis, collaborators shipped samples in one of three forms: frozen whole blood, isolated PBMCs, or DNA extracted from either of those sample types.

The sequencing input was peripheral blood. The receptor comes from a man aged 55-75 years with acute or convalescent COVID-19. The rearrangement joined TRBV5-5 to TRBJ1-3, with a weak D call of TRBD1 (5 bases match). The DNA sequence follows: TGTGCCAGCAGCTTGTCAGGGCCTGGAAACACCATATATTTT. The resulting protein is CASSLSGPGNTIYF. The reference TRBV5-5 and TRBJ1-3 proteins fill in what lies around the CDR3, so the full variable domain reads DAGVTQSPTHLIKTRGQQVTLRCSPISGHKSVSWYQQVLGQGPQFIFQYYEKEERGRGNFPDRFSARQFPNYSSELNVNALLLGDSALYLCASSLSGPGNTIYFGEGSWLTVV.